This TCR beta chain was recovered during a study of human T cells and chemical hapten exposure. Study summary: Subjects had 2% DPC placed on about 2 cm by about 2 cm of upper inner arm skin for sensitization.

This clonotype was observed at least ten times. Its antigen is as yet unknown. Individual cDNA molecules each carried unique molecular identifiers attached by the library. TCRdb called the RACE reads again in MiXCR, with one record for every CDR3 protein. The repertoire includes tens of thousands of distinct CDR3 sequences, about 10% of them detected once, and approximately 6.2% sits in the top ten. Regarding the study as a whole: There was no change with DPC sensitization in TCRs above 1 in 1000 frequency.

The V and J ends lost 6 bases and 3 bases respectively, with 15 bases between them. CDR3 length: 14 residues. Germline assignment: CDR1 SGDLS and CDR2 YYNGEE. This sample's time point: pre-sensitization, week 0. As to treatment: therapeutic diphenylcyclopropenone sensitization with weekly scalp DPC. The J gene is TRBJ1-1, the V gene TRBV9; D call uncertain. This TCR came from a man in his thirties or forties with alopecia areata. Some clones in this sample may be carry-over from other donors' samples. The sequencing used whole blood, collected in connection with sensitization to the hapten diphenylcyclopropenone (DPC). The CDR3 DNA is TGTGCCAGCACCCTCGAGCCATATCACACTGAAGCTTTCTTT. Encoded protein: CASTLEPYHTEAFF. The full variable domain, with the rest looked up from reference TRBV9 and TRBJ1-1, is DSGVTQTPKHLITATGQRVTLRCSPRSGDLSVYWYQQSLDQGLQFLIQYYNGEERAKGNILERFSAQQFPDLHSELNLSSLELGDSALYFCASTLEPYHTEAFFGQGTRLTVV.